Reported below is one T cell receptor beta chain. The antigen is unknown. Treatment denoted: around 19 received Ad26.COV2.S at low or high dose, single or two shots; roughly five received placebo; per-sample allocation not given. After the first vaccine or placebo injection, samples were drawn on day 63. Whoever gave the sample was an adult aged 18-55 years in Boston. Ad26.COV2.S expressed prefusion-stabilized spike from the original Wuhan strain. This CDR3 is built from 16 residues. Trimming cost V 5 bases and J 0 bases; bases outside gene matches: 9. CDR1 MNHEY and CDR2 SVGEGT come from the germline V gene. Some clones are missing from TCRdb's copy, which holds only in-frame ones; the method was immunoSEQ multiplex PCR. The table lists some 640,000 clones, roughly 90% of them singletons. These data originate in a study of Ad26.COV2.S vaccination and SARS-CoV-2 variants. Study overall: Within the COV1001 Ad26.COV2.S trial arm, the donor was enrolled.

Study outcomes and limitations: Responses of T cells in total may have been underestimated by the TCR breadth and depth analyses.

The origin of this receptor is a person between 18 and 65 years old who received the Ad26.COV2.S COVID-19 vaccine or a placebo. The chain is built from TRBV6-2 or TRBV6-3 and TRBJ2-7; TRBD2 matches at 8 bases. This material consisted of peripheral blood, taken in a trial of Ad26.COV2.S vaccine versus placebo. The CDR3 here is CASSELAGALSYEQYF. The CDR3 DNA is TGTGCCAGCAGTGAGCTAGCGGGCGCCCTCTCCTACGAGCAGTACTTC.